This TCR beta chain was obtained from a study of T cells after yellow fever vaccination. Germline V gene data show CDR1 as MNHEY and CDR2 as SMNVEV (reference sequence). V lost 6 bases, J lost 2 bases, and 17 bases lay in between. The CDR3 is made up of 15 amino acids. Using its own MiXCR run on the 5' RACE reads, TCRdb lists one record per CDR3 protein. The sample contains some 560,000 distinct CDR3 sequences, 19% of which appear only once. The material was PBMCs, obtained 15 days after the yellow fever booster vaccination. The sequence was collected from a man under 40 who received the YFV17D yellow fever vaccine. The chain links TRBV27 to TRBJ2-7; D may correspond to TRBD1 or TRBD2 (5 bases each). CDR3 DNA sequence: TGTGCCAGCAGCAAAGCCGGGGCTGGCCCCTACGAGCAGTACTTC. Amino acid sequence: CASSKAGAGPYEQYF.